These T cell receptor beta chains were read from a single sample in a study of Graves' ophthalmopathy and Graves' hyperthyroidism. TCRdb recomputed calls from the multiplex PCR reads with MiXCR, one row per CDR3 protein. Found here are 600,000 to 950,000 distinct CDR3 sequences, 40% of them singletons; the top ten hold 44%. Sequencing used peripheral blood. The receptor set was obtained from an adult man with Graves' ophthalmopathy. The CDR3 runs from the conserved cysteine through the conserved F or W. Each record gives: V gene, CDR3 length, D gene, J gene, clone size, CDR3 DNA, CDR3 protein. A D gene is named only where the DNA matches it firmly. Some rows mark clone size as missing; the rest say once, few, many or name a class of expanded clone.

TRBV29-1	12	-	TRBJ1-2	-	TGCAGCACCCGGACATCCCGCAATGGCTACACCTTC	CSTRTSRNGYTF
TRBV25-1	16	TRBD2	TRBJ2-2	few	TGTGCCAGCAGTGCTAGGACTAGCGGGATTAGCGGGGAGCTGTTTTTT	CASSARTSGISGELFF
TRBV7-9	16	-	TRBJ2-2	-	TGTGCCAGCTCACCACCGTCGTCAGGGGAGGCCGGGGAGCTGTTTTTT	CASSPPSSGEAGELFF
TRBV7-2	15	-	TRBJ2-2	many	TGTGCCAGCAGCCAGATGGCAGGGGACACCGGGGAGCTGTTTTTT	CASSQMAGDTGELFF
TRBV10-3	15	TRBD1	TRBJ1-6	once	TGTGCCACCAGCGATATGACAGGGCGAAATTCACCCCTCCACTTT	CATSDMTGRNSPLHF
TRBV25-1	14	-	TRBJ2-5	-	TGTGCCAGCAGTTTCATCAGGGGTGCCGAGACCCAGTACTTC	CASSFIRGAETQYF
TRBV7-9	14	TRBD1	TRBJ1-1	few	TGTGCCAGCAGCTCTGGACAGGGGTTTACTGAAGCTTTCTTT	CASSSGQGFTEAFF
TRBV7-2	15	-	TRBJ1-2	many	TGTGCCAGCAGCTTACCACGGGACACTAGCTGGGGCTACACCTTC	CASSLPRDTSWGYTF
TRBV20-1	13	-	TRBJ2-7	few	TGCAGTGCCCGCTGGGACGGATCCTACGAGCAGTACTTC	CSARWDGSYEQYF
TRBV6-5	14	TRBD1	TRBJ2-5	few	TGTGCCAGCAGTCGGGACAGGTGGGGGGAGACCCAGTACTTC	CASSRDRWGETQYF
TRBV25-1	13	TRBD1	TRBJ2-7	many	TGTGCCAGCAAAGGACAGGGGGCTTACGAGCAGTACTTC	CASKGQGAYEQYF
TRBV6-1	17	TRBD1	TRBJ2-7	-	TGTGCCAGCAGTTACGCCCCTCCGGGACAGGAAGGATACGAGCAGTACTTC	CASSYAPPGQEGYEQYF
TRBV12-3/TRBV12-4	14	-	TRBJ1-6	many	TGTGCCAGCAGTCGCGGTGACAATTATTCACCCCTCCACTTT	CASSRGDNYSPLHF
TRBV10-3	14	-	TRBJ1-1	-	TGTGCCATCAGTACAGGGAGAGGGGACACTGAAGCTTTCTTT	CAISTGRGDTEAFF
TRBV9	14	TRBD1	TRBJ2-7	many	TGTGCCAGCAGCGGTAGACAGGGTATCTACGAGCAGTACTTC	CASSGRQGIYEQYF
TRBV12-3/TRBV12-4	13	-	TRBJ1-5	few	TGTGCCAGCAGTGTCGCTTTGGTTCAGCCCCAGCATTTT	CASSVALVQPQHF
TRBV2	15	-	TRBJ2-7	-	TGTGCCAGCCAATCTGGGGGGTCCACCTCCTACGAGCAGTACTTC	CASQSGGSTSYEQYF
TRBV12-3/TRBV12-4	16	TRBD2	TRBJ2-5	-	TGTGCCGGCAGCTCGGGACAAGCGGGGGGTTCAGAGACCCAGTACTTC	CAGSSGQAGGSETQYF
TRBV9	17	TRBD1	TRBJ1-6	-	TGTGCCAGCAAAAGCCGATCAGGACAGGGGCTGGATTCACCCCTCCACTTT	CASKSRSGQGLDSPLHF
TRBV7-8	15	TRBD1	TRBJ1-5	many	TGTGCCAGCAGCTCGAAGACAGGGAACAATCAGCCCCAGCATTTT	CASSSKTGNNQPQHF
TRBV19	21	TRBD2	TRBJ2-5	-	TGTGCCAGTACCATTTTTCATACCCCGGGACTAGCGGGGGGGCCAGAAGAGACCCAGTACTTC	CASTIFHTPGLAGGPEETQYF
TRBV20-1	15	-	TRBJ1-4	-	TGCAGTGCTACAGGGGTTGGGGCAACTAATGAAAAACTGTTTTTT	CSATGVGATNEKLFF
TRBV7-8	16	TRBD1	TRBJ2-7	few	TGTGCCAGCAGCTTCTACAGGGGAGACCGTCCCTACGAGCAGTACTTC	CASSFYRGDRPYEQYF
TRBV25-1	16	-	TRBJ2-7	many	TGTGCCAGCAGCCACAAATCAGGGGCAGCCTACTACGAGCAGTACTTC	CASSHKSGAAYYEQYF
TRBV13	15	TRBD2	TRBJ2-7	many	TGTGCCAGCAGCCCTGTGGTAGCGGGAGTCTACGAGCAGTACTTC	CASSPVVAGVYEQYF
TRBV7-3	14	TRBD1	TRBJ2-3	-	TGTGCCAGCAGCTTAAGTCAGGGGGCAGATACGCAGTATTTT	CASSLSQGADTQYF
TRBV20-1	13	-	TRBJ2-5	few	TGCAGTGCTAGTGCGCCAGGTGAAGAGACCCAGTACTTC	CSASAPGEETQYF
TRBV25-1	17	-	TRBJ1-1	-	TGTGCCAGCAGCCAAGACCTCGGAGGGGGAGCCTACACTGAAGCTTTCTTT	CASSQDLGGGAYTEAFF
TRBV24-1	15	TRBD1	TRBJ1-5	-	TGTGCCACCAGTGCTACGACAGGGATTCAGCAGCCCCAGCATTTT	CATSATTGIQQPQHF
TRBV9	12	-	TRBJ1-2	-	TGTGCCAGCAGCATTGGACAGTTGGGTTACACCTTC	CASSIGQLGYTF
TRBV6-6	13	TRBD2	TRBJ2-5	many	TGTGCCAGCAGCGGGGGGGCCTTGGAGACCCAGTACTTC	CASSGGALETQYF
TRBV5-4	14	-	TRBJ1-2	few	TGTGCCAGCAGCTTCGTTGGGCGTCCCTATGGCTACACCTTC	CASSFVGRPYGYTF
TRBV10-3	13	-	TRBJ1-2	-	TGTGCCATCAATTCGGCCAGGGACTATGGCTACACCTTC	CAINSARDYGYTF
TRBV29-1	12	-	TRBJ2-5	many	TGCAGCATTGGACGGCGACAAGAGACCCGGTACTTC	CSIGRRQETRYF
TRBV20-1	14	TRBD2	TRBJ2-7	-	TGCAGTGCGCCGACTAGCGGGGGCTCCTACGAGCAGTACTTC	CSAPTSGGSYEQYF
TRBV29-1	13	TRBD1	TRBJ2-7	once	TGCAGCACCGAAGGGACAGGCAGATACGAGCAGTACTTC	CSTEGTGRYEQYF
TRBV9	15	-	TRBJ1-1	-	TGTGCCAGCACCCCCCATCTGGGGCCGGGGACTGAAGCTTTCTTT	CASTPHLGPGTEAFF
TRBV10-3	17	TRBD1	TRBJ1-2	-	TGTGCCATCAGTGCCAGCAGCCACCCAGGGGGTCGCAGGGGCTACACCTTC	CAISASSHPGGRRGYTF
TRBV24-1	15	TRBD1	TRBJ1-5	once	TGTGCCACCAGTGCCCAAGGACAGGGTAATCAGCCCCAGCATTTT	CATSAQGQGNQPQHF
TRBV12-3/TRBV12-4	17	-	TRBJ2-6	-	TGTGCCAGCAGCGGGGACATATCGTACTCTGGGGCCAACGTCCTGACTTTC	CASSGDISYSGANVLTF
TRBV9	15	TRBD1	TRBJ1-2	-	TGTGCCAGCAGCCAACGGACAGGGGGCGCGGATGGCTACACCTTC	CASSQRTGGADGYTF
TRBV29-1	14	TRBD1	TRBJ2-7	-	TGCAGCGTTGGATTGGGGACAGGATCCTACGAGCAGTACTTC	CSVGLGTGSYEQYF
TRBV2	14	-	TRBJ2-7	-	TGTGCCAGCAGTGTACAGGGTAAATCCTACGAGCAGTACTTC	CASSVQGKSYEQYF
TRBV19	13	TRBD1	TRBJ2-7	-	TGTGCCAGTAGTAAAGTAACAGGGGACGAGCAGTACTTC	CASSKVTGDEQYF
TRBV20-1	16	-	TRBJ2-5	-	TGCAGTGCTAGAGATCCCACTAACGGGGTAGGGGAGACCCAGTACTTC	CSARDPTNGVGETQYF
TRBV7-2	14	-	TRBJ2-7	few	TGTGCCAGCAGCCAAGATCCGGCCAGCTACGAGCAGTACTTC	CASSQDPASYEQYF
TRBV2	13	-	TRBJ2-5	-	TGTGCCAGCAGTGAAATCCTGTCAGAGACCCAGTACTTC	CASSEILSETQYF
TRBV10-3	14	-	TRBJ2-2	-	TGTGCCATCACGAGGGAGGCCAGCACCGGGGAGCTGTTTTTT	CAITREASTGELFF
TRBV20-1	14	-	TRBJ2-7	-	TGCAGTGCTACCGAGGTGGCAGGGGATAATCGGCAGTACTTC	CSATEVAGDNRQYF
TRBV7-6	13	-	TRBJ1-1	many	TGTGCCAGCAGCTATGCGCAGGGGACCGAAGCTTTCTTT	CASSYAQGTEAFF
TRBV29-1	14	TRBD1	TRBJ1-4	-	TGCAGCGTTGGCGGACAGGCCAATAATGAAAAACTGTTTTTT	CSVGGQANNEKLFF
TRBV11-2	15	-	TRBJ2-5	-	TGTGCCAGCAGCGTCCAGACGGGGGCCACGGAGACCCAATACTTC	CASSVQTGATETQYF
TRBV20-1	16	TRBD1	TRBJ2-2	-	TGCAGTGCCCTAAGTTTCGGGACAGGGGGCACCGGGGAGCTGTTTTTT	CSALSFGTGGTGELFF
TRBV15	19	-	TRBJ1-6	once	TGTGCCACCAGCCGCGGCAGGGACGGAAAGAGCTCCTATAATTCACCCCCCCACTTT	CATSRGRDGKSSYNSPPHF